This T cell receptor (beta chain) came from a study of CD8+CD57+ T cells in acquired aplastic anemia. Study background: Sorted CD4+ and CD8+ cells gave a mean 3.2 ug DNA, range roughly 0.18 to 30 ug. General study findings and limits: Found in both controls and patients were some 31 CD8+ CDR3 sequences.

Profiling that covered TCR beta VDJ and CDR3 relied on genomic DNA as its template. Via MiXCR, TCRdb re-called the reads, giving one row per CDR3 protein. This sample yields 150,000 to 160,000 distinct CDR3 sequences, of which approximately 52% are seen a single time; roughly 12% belongs to the top ten. Patients chosen for sequencing had CD8+CD57+ cells that had expanded, as shown by flow cytometry. As a group, the patients uniformly had severe acquired aplastic anemia. All patients were therapy-naive when blood was sampled. Remarks on this clonotype: Its antigen is unidentified.

V lost 0 bases and J lost 2, with 10 bases in between. The CDR3 is 15 amino acids. CDR1 and CDR2 from the germline V gene are SEHNR and FQNEAQ (reference sequence). This sequence originates from a human donor with aplastic anemia. The sample taken for sequencing was sorted CD4+, CD8+, or CD8+CD57+ T cells (not recorded which) from PBMCs. The gene calls are TRBV7-9 and TRBJ1-2; D call uncertain. CDR3 amino acids: CASSLAGNINYGYTF. The CDR3, as DNA: TGTGCCAGCAGCTTAGCGGGAAACATCAACTATGGCTACACCTTC.